The 7 T cell receptor beta chains in this list originate from one sample, sequenced in a study of blood T cell repertoires in COVID-19. Data came from immunoSEQ multiplex PCR; TCRdb stores just in-frame clones and leaves some out. The table shows around 140,000 clones, with more than 75% occurring only once. Sample: peripheral blood. These receptors came from a human donor with acute or convalescent COVID-19. The donor label of this sample is uncertain.

This clone was counted a few times. The chain uses TRBV9 and TRBJ2-1, with 8 bases identical to TRBD1. Per germline, CDR1 SGDLS and CDR2 YYNGEE. J was trimmed by 6 bases and V by 0 bases; bases with no gene match: 2. The CDR3 has 14 amino acids. In nucleotides, the CDR3 is TGTGCCAGCAGCGTAGTGACAGGGGCCAATGAGCAGTTCTTC. Translating gives CASSVVTGANEQFF.

The J gene is TRBJ2-7, the V gene TRBV30; 8 bases are shared with TRBD2. The CDR3 spans 12 residues. Germline V gives CDR1 GTSNPN, CDR2 SVGIG (reference sequence). V was pared by 7 bases and J by 3 bases, with 5 bases of the junction left unmatched. The CDR3 sequence is CASFRGGYEQYF. The CDR3 DNA is TGTGCCTCCTTCCGGGGGGGCTACGAGCAGTACTTC. Full variable domain (missing parts from reference TRBV30 and TRBJ2-7): SQTIHQWPATLVQPVGSPLSLECTVEGTSNPNLYWYRQAAGRGLQLLFYSVGIGQISSEVPQNLSASRPQDRQFILSSKKLLLSDSGFYLCASFRGGYEQYFGPGTRLTVT.

The gene calls are TRBV5-1 and TRBJ2-3, with D possibly TRBD2 on 5 matching bases. CDR3 length: 16 amino acids. Trimming took 3 bases from V and 4 from J, leaving 18 bases between them. Germline V gene lookup returns CDR1 SGHRS and CDR2 YFSETQ. DNA for the CDR3: TGCGCCAGCAGCTGGAGGAGAGAAAACCTACCAGATACGCAGTATTTT. Residues: CASSWRRENLPDTQYF.

The V gene is TRBV2, the J gene TRBJ1-6; D is possibly TRBD1 (5 bases). The CDR3 length is 15 residues. Germline CDR1 reads SNHLY; CDR2 reads FYNNEI. Trimming shortened V by 3 bases and J by 0 bases, and 6 bases separated the two germline ends. CDR3 DNA sequence: TGTGCCAGCAGTGAGCAGGGCTCCTATAATTCACCCCTCCACTTT. Translated: CASSEQGSYNSPLHF.

The chain recombines TRBV10-3 with TRBJ1-4, with D perhaps matching TRBD1 (5 bases). V lost 4 bases and J 1 base, leaving 13 bases between the germline ends. CDR3 length: 16 amino acids. The germline CDR1 and CDR2 sequences are ENHRY and SYGVKD. CDR3 DNA: TGTGCCATCAGTGGTACTCCCGGGGGAACTAATGAAAAACTGTTTTTT. Translated: CAISGTPGGTNEKLFF.

In the case of this clone: The same CDR3 can be traced to other DNA sequences in this sample. The V call is TRBV9, the J call TRBJ1-2; 7 positions agree with TRBD1. The CDR3 length is 13 residues. Germline lookup yields CDR1 SGDLS and CDR2 YYNGEE. After removal of 0 bases from V and 7 bases from J, the junction contained 3 bases not matched to a gene. The CDR3 DNA reads as TGTGCCAGCAGCGTAGATAGGGGGCTTGGCTACACCTTC. This encodes CASSVDRGLGYTF.

The chain uses TRBV28 and TRBJ1-1; D call uncertain. CDR1 is MDHEN, CDR2 SYDVKM, per germline. The CDR3 spans 13 residues. Trimming removed 4 bases from V and 3 bases from J, with 9 bases in between. The DNA for the CDR3 is TGTGCCAGCAGTTCACGGAGGTACACTGAAGCTTTCTTT. Translation gives CASSSRRYTEAFF.